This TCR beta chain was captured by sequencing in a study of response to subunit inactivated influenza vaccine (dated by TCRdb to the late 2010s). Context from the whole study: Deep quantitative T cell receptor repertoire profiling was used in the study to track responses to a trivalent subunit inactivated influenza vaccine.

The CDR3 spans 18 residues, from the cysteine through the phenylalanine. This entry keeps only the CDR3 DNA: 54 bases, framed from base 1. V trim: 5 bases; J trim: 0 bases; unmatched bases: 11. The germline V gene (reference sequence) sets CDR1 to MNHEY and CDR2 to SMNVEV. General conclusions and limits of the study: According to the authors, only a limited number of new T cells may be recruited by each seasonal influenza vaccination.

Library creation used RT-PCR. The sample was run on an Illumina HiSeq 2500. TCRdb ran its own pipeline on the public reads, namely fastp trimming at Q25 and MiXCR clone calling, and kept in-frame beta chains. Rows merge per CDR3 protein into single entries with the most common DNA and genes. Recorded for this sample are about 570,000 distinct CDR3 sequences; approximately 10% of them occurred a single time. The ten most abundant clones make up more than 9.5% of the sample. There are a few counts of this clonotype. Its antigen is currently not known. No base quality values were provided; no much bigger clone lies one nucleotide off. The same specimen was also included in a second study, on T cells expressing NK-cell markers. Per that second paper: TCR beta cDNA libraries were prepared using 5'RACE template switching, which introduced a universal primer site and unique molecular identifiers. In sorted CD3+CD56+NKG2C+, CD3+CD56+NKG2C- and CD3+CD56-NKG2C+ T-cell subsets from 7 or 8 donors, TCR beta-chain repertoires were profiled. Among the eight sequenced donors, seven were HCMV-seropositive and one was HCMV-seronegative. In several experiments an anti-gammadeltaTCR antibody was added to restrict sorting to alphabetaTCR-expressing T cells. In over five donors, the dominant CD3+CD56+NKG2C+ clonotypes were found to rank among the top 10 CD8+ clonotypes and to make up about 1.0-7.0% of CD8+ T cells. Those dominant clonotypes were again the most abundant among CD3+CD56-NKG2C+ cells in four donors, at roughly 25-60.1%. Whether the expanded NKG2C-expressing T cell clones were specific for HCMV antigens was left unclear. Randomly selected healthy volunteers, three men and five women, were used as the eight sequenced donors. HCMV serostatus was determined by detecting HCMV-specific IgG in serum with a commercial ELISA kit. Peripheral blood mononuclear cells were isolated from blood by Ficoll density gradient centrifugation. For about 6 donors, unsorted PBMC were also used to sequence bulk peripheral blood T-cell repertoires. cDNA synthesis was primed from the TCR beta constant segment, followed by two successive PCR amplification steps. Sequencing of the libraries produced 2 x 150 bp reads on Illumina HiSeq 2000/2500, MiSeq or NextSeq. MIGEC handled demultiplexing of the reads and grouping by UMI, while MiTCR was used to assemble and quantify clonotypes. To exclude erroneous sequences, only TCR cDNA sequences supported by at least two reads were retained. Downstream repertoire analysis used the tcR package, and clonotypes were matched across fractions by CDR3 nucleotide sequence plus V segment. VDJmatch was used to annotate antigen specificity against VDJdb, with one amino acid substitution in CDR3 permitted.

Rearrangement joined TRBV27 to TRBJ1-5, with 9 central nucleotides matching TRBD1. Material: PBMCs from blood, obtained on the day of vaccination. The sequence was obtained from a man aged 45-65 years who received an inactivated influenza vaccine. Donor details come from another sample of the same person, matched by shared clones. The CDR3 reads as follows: CASSPYIWTGDSNQPQHF. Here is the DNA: TGTGCCAGCAGTCCATATATCTGGACAGGGGATAGCAATCAGCCCCAGCATTTT.